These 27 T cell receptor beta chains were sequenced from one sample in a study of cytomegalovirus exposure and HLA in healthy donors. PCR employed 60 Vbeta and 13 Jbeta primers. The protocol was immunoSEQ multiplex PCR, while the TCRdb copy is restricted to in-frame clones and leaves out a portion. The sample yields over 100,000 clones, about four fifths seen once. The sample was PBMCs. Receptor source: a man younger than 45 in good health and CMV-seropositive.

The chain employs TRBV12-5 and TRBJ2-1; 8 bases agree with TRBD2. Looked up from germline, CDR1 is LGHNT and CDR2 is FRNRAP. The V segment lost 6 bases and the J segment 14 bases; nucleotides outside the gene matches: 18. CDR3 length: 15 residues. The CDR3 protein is CASGSYLEYGRVEFF. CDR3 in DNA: TGTGCTAGTGGATCCTACCTAGAGTACGGGAGGGTGGAGTTCTTC.

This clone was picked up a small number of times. This chain's CDR3 is CASSLGGITDTQYF. DNA for the CDR3: TGTGCCAGCAGTTTGGGGGGAATAACAGATACGCAGTATTTT. V is TRBV28 and J is TRBJ2-3; the D gene is possibly TRBD2 (6 bases). This CDR3 spans 14 amino acids. V lost 3 bases and J lost 3, with 10 bases in between. Per the germline V gene, CDR1 is MDHEN and CDR2 is SYDVKM.

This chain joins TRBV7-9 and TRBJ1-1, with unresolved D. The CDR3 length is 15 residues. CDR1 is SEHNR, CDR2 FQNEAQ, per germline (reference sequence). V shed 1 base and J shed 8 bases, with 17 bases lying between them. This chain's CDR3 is CASSLVMVGDDEAFF. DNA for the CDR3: TGTGCCAGCAGCTTAGTCATGGTGGGCGATGACGAAGCTTTCTTT.

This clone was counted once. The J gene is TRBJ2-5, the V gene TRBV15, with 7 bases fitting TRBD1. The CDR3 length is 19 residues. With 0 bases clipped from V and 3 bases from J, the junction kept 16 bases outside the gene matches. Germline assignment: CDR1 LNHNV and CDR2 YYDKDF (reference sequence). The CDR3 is CATSRDYLTGSYGKETQYF. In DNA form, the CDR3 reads TGTGCCACCAGCAGAGATTACTTGACAGGGAGCTACGGAAAAGAGACCCAGTACTTC.

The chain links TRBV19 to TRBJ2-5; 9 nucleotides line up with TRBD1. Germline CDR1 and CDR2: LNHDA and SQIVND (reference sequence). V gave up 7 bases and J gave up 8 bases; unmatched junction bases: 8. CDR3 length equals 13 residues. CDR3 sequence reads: CASKGTGRGTQYF. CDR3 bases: TGTGCCAGTAAGGGGACAGGGCGGGGAACCCAGTACTTC.

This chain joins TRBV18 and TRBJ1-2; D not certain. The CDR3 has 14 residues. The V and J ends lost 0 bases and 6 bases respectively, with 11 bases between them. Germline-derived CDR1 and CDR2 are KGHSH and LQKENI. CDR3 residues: CASSPPSDLNGYTF. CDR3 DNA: TGTGCCAGCTCACCACCGAGTGATTTGAATGGCTACACCTTC. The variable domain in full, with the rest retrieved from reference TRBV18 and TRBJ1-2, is NAGVMQNPRHLVRRRGQEARLRCSPMKGHSHVYWYRQLPEEGLKFMVYLQKENIIDESGMPKERFSAEFPKEGPSILRIQQVVRGDSAAYFCASSPPSDLNGYTFGSGTRLTVV.

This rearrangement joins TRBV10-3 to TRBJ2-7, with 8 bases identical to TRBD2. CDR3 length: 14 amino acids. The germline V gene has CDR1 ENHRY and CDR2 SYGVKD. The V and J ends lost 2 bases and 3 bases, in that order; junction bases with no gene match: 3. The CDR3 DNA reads TGTGCCATCAGTGAGGGAACTAGCGGCTACGAGCAGTACGTC. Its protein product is CAISEGTSGYEQYV.

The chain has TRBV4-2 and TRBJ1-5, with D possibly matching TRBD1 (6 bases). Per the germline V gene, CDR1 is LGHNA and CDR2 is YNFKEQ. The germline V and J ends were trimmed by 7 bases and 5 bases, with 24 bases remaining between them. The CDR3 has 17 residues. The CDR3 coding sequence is TGTGCCAGCACCGAATTCACCTCAGGGGCACCCGATCAGCCCCAGCATTTT. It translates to CASTEFTSGAPDQPQHF.

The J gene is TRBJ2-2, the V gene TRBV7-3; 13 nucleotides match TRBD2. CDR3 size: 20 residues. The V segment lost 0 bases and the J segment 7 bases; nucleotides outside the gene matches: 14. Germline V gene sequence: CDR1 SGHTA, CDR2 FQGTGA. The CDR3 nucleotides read TGTGCCAGCAGCTTAACGGGGGGACTAGCGGGATCACTCCCGGGCGGGGAGCTGTTTTTT. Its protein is CASSLTGGLAGSLPGGELFF.

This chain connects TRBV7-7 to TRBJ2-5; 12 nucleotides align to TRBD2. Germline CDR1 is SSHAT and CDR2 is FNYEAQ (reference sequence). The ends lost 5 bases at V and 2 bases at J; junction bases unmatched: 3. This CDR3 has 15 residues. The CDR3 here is CASSPGLAGQETQYF. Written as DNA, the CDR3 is TGTGCCAGCAGCCCCGGACTAGCGGGACAAGAGACCCAGTACTTC. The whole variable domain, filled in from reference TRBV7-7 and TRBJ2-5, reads GAGVSQSPRYKVTKRGQDVTLRCDPISSHATLYWYQQALGQGPEFLTYFNYEAQPDKSGLPSDRFSAERPEGSISTLTIQRTEQRDSAMYRCASSPGLAGQETQYFGPGTRLLVL.

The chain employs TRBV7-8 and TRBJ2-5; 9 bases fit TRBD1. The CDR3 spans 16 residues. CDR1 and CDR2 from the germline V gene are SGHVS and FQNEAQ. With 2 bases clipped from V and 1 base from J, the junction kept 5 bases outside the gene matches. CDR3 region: CASSLMHRGLQETQYF. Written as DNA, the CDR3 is TGTGCCAGCAGCTTAATGCACAGGGGGCTCCAAGAGACCCAGTACTTC.

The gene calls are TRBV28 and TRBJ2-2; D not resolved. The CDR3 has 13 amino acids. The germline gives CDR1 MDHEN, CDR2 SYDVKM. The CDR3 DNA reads TGTGCAGTGGGCCTGAGTAACACCGGGGAGCTGTTTTTT. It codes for CAVGLSNTGELFF.

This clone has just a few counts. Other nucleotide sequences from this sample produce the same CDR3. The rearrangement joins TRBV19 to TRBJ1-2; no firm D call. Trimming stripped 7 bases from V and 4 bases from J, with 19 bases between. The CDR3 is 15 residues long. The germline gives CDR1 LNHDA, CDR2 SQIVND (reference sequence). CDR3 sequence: CASKSEESGSYGYTF. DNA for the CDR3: TGTGCCAGTAAATCGGAGGAGTCTGGTTCCTATGGCTACACCTTC.

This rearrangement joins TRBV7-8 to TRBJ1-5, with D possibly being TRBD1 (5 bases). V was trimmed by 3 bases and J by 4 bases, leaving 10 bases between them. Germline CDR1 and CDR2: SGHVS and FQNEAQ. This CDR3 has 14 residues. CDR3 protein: CASSLSGPNQPQHF. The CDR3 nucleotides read TGTGCCAGCAGCTTGTCAGGGCCAAATCAGCCCCAGCATTTT.

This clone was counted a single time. This CDR3 is CASSWGPREGQETQYF. As DNA, the CDR3 is TGCGCCAGCAGCTGGGGCCCGCGGGAGGGCCAAGAGACCCAGTACTTC. The genes are TRBV5-1 and TRBJ2-5; 9 positions match TRBD2. CDR3 length: 16 residues. Unmatched junction bases numbered 7, after V lost 3 bases and J lost 1 base. Per the germline V gene, CDR1 is SGHRS and CDR2 is YFSETQ.

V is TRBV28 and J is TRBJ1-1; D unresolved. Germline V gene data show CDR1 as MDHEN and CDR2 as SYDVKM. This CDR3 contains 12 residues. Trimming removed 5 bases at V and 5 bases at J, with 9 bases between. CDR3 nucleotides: TGTGCCAGCAGTCTGCCGGGTACTGAAGCTTTCTTT. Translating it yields CASSLPGTEAFF.

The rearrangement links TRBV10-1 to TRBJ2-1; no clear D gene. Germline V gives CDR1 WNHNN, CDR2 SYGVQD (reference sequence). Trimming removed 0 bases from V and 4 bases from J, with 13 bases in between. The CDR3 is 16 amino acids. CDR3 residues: CASSESVLGTYNEQFF. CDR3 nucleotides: TGCGCCAGCAGTGAGTCCGTATTGGGCACTTACAATGAGCAGTTCTTC.

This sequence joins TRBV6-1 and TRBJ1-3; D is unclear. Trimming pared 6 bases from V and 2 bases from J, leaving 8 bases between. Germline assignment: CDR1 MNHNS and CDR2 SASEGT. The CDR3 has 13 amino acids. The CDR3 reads CASRRAAGNTIYF. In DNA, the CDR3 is TGTGCCAGCAGACGTGCGGCTGGAAACACCATATATTTT.

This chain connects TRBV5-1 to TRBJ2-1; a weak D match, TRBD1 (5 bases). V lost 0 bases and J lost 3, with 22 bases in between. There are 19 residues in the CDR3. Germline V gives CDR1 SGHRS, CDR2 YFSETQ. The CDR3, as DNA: TGCGCCAGCAGCTTGGGGACAAGCGTCGGGTATCCCTACTACAATGAGCAGTTCTTC. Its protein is CASSLGTSVGYPYYNEQFF.

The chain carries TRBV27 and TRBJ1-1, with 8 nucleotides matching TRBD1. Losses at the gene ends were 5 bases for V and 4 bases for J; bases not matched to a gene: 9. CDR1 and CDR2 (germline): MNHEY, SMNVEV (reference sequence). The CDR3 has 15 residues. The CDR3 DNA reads TGTGCCAGCAGTCTACTAGGACAGGGCTTCACTGAAGCTTTCTTT. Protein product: CASSLLGQGFTEAFF.

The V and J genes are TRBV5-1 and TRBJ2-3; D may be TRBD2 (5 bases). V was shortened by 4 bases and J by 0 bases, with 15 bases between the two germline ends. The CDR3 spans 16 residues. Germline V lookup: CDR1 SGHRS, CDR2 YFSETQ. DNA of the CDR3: TGCGCCAGCAGCCCCCGGAGCGGAACTAGCACAGATACGCAGTATTTT. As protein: CASSPRSGTSTDTQYF. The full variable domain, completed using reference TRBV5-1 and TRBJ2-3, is KAGVTQTPRYLIKTRGQQVTLSCSPISGHRSVSWYQQTPGQGLQFLFEYFSETQRNKGNFPGRFSGRQFSNSRSEMNVSTLELGDSALYLCASSPRSGTSTDTQYFGPGTRLTVL.

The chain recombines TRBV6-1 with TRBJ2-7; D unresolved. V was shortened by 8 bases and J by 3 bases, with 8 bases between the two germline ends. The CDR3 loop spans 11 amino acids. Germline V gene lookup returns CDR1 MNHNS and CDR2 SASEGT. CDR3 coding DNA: TGTGCCAGCTCTACTAACTACGAGCAGTACGTC. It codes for CASSTNYEQYV.

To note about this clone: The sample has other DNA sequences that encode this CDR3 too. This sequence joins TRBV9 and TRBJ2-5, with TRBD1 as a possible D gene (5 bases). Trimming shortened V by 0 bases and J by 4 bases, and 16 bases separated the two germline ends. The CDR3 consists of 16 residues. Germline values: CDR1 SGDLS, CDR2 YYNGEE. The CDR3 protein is CASSVVGQGMAETQYF. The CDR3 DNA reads TGTGCCAGCAGCGTAGTGGGGCAGGGTATGGCAGAGACCCAGTACTTC. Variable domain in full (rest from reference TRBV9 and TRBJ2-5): DSGVTQTPKHLITATGQRVTLRCSPRSGDLSVYWYQQSLDQGLQFLIQYYNGEERAKGNILERFSAQQFPDLHSELNLSSLELGDSALYFCASSVVGQGMAETQYFGPGTRLLVL.

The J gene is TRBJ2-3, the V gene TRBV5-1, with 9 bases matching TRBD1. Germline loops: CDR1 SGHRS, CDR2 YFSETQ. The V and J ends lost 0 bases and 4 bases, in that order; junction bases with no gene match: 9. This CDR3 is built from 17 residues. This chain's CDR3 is CASSLELAGTGSDTQYF. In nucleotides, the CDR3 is TGCGCCAGCAGCTTGGAGTTGGCCGGGACAGGGTCAGATACGCAGTATTTT.

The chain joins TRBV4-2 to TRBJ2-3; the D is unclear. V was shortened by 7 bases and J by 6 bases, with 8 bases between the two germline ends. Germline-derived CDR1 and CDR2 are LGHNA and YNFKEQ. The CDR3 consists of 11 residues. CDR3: CASKSRDTQYF. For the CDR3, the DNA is TGTGCCAGCAAATCCCGGGATACGCAGTATTTT.

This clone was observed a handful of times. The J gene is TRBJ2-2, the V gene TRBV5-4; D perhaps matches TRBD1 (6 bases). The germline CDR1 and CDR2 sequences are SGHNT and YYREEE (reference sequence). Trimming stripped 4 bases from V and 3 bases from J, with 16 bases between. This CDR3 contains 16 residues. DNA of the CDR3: TGTGCCAGCAGCGGAGCCACAGGGTGGGACACCGGGGAGCTGTTTTTT. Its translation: CASSGATGWDTGELFF.

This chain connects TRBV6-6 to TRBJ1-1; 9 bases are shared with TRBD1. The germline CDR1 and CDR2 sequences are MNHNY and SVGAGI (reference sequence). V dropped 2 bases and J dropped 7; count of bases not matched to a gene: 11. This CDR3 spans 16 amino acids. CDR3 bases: TGTGCCAGCAGTTACAGGTTGGACAGGGGTGGTGGTGAAGCTTTCTTT. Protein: CASSYRLDRGGGEAFF.